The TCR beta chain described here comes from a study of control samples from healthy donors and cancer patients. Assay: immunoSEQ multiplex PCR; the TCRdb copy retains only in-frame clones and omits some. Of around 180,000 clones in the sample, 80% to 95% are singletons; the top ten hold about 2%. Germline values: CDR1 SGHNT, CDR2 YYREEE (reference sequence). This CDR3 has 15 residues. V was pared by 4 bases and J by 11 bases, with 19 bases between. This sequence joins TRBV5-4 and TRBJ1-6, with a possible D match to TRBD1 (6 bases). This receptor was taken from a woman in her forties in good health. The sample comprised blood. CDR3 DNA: TGTGCCAGCAGCCCCGCCGAGCCAGGGGAGACACCCCTCCACTTT. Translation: CASSPAEPGETPLHF.